The 30 T cell receptor beta chains below all came from one sample that was sequenced in a study of shared T cell receptors in the human thymus. Data came from immunoSEQ multiplex PCR; TCRdb stores just in-frame clones and leaves some out. The table records hundreds of thousands of clones, 85% to 90% of them present only once. This sample was also put to use in a study of human thymus T cells.

The source material was thymocytes. All receptors derive from a boy in the first two years of life with a congenital heart defect.

This rearrangement joins TRBV4-1 to TRBJ2-2, with 9 bases identical to TRBD2. The V and J ends lost 0 bases and 4 bases, in that order; junction bases with no gene match: 9. Per the germline V gene, CDR1 is MGHRA and CDR2 is YSYEKL. CDR3 size: 18 residues. As DNA, the CDR3 is TGCGCCAGCAGCCAAGAGGTCAATGGCGGGAGGGCCACCGGGGAGCTGTTTTTT. It specifies CASSQEVNGGRATGELFF.

The chain couples TRBV28 to TRBJ2-7; no reliable D call. Germline V lookup: CDR1 MDHEN, CDR2 SYDVKM. Trimming cost V 7 bases and J 9 bases, with 16 bases left between them. The CDR3 extends over 12 amino acids. The CDR3 DNA sequence: TGTGCCAGCACCGCGACCACGGCAGGGCAGTACTTC. Its translation is CASTATTAGQYF.

This chain connects TRBV5-4 to TRBJ2-5; 9 nucleotides line up with TRBD1. The CDR3 sequence is 16 residues long. Germline trimming cut 5 bases from V and 5 bases from J; bases unmatched to any gene: 13. Germline V gene data show CDR1 as SGHNT and CDR2 as YYREEE (reference sequence). CDR3 residues: CASRYGRDRVKETQYF. CDR3 in DNA: TGTGCCAGCAGATACGGGCGGGACAGGGTGAAGGAGACCCAGTACTTC.

The chain joins TRBV5-6 to TRBJ2-7; no clear D. The CDR3 loop spans 18 amino acids. The germline V gene encodes CDR1 SGHDT and CDR2 YYEEEE. V lost 3 bases and J 6 bases, leaving 28 bases between the germline ends. DNA for the CDR3: TGTGCCAGCAGCTCGTTGGCGGTGAGCCGCGAACCGACGGGCGAGCAGTACTTC. Translated: CASSSLAVSREPTGEQYF.

The chain couples TRBV5-6 to TRBJ2-7, with 7 bases aligning to TRBD2. V lost 4 bases to trimming and J lost 5 bases; unmatched junction nucleotides: 12. CDR3 length equals 15 residues. Germline CDR1 is SGHDT and CDR2 is YYEEEE. Here the CDR3 DNA reads TGTGCCAGCAGCCACTCCGGGGACTACCAGAACGAGCAGTACTTC. Translating gives CASSHSGDYQNEQYF.

This chain joins TRBV6-1 and TRBJ2-1; maybe TRBD2 (6 bases). From germline, CDR1 is MNHNS and CDR2 SASEGT. The CDR3 sequence is 14 residues long. With 10 bases removed from V and 5 bases from J, the gap between germline ends came to 18 bases. The CDR3 is CATYRPGAHNEQFF. CDR3 DNA sequence: TGTGCCACCTACCGGCCGGGAGCCCACAATGAGCAGTTCTTC.

This clone was seen a handful of times. The chain combines TRBV7-8 with TRBJ2-1; 10 bases are shared with TRBD1. Looked up from germline, CDR1 is SGHVS and CDR2 is FQNEAQ. The CDR3 has 14 amino acids. V trimming: 1 base; J trimming: 7 bases; junction bases outside the gene matches: 1. The CDR3 nucleotides are TGTGCCAGCAGCTTAGGGGGACAGGGGAATGAGCAGTTCTTC. Residues: CASSLGGQGNEQFF.

DNA of the CDR3: TGTGCCAGCAGCGGACTAGCCACCGAGCAGTACTTC. The encoded protein is CASSGLATEQYF. The chain recombines TRBV13 with TRBJ2-7; 8 bases are a match to TRBD2. Losses at the gene ends were 5 bases for V and 6 bases for J; bases not matched to a gene: 3. The CDR3 sequence is 12 residues long. Germline CDR1 reads PRHDT; CDR2 reads FYEKMQ (reference sequence). Looking up the rest from reference TRBV13 and TRBJ2-7 gives the full variable domain: AAGVIQSPRHLIKEKRETATLKCYPIPRHDTVYWYQQGPGQDPQFLISFYEKMQSDKGSIPDRFSAQQFSDYHSELNMSSLELGDSALYFCASSGLATEQYFGPGTRLTVT.

V and J are TRBV5-8 and TRBJ2-5; 10 bases are a match to TRBD2. The CDR3 spans 16 residues. The V gene end was trimmed by 5 bases and the J gene end by 4 bases; junction bases not matched to a gene: 11. Germline values: CDR1 SGHTS, CDR2 YDEGEE. CDR3 coding DNA: TGTGCCAGCAGAGACTTTAGCGGGAGGTTGGGAGAGACCCAGTACTTC. Protein sequence: CASRDFSGRLGETQYF.

The V and J genes are TRBV6-1 and TRBJ1-5; tentative D call: TRBD1 (5 bases). The CDR3 runs to 14 residues. With 5 bases removed from V and 1 base from J, the gap between germline ends came to 9 bases. Per the germline V gene, CDR1 is MNHNS and CDR2 is SASEGT. In nucleotides, the CDR3 is TGTGCCAGCAGTCCCGGGGGAAGCAATCAGCCCCAGCATTTT. This translates into CASSPGGSNQPQHF.

The chain couples TRBV25-1 to TRBJ2-3, with 8 bases matching TRBD2. V lost 6 bases, J lost 3 bases, and 11 bases stayed unmatched. CDR3 length equals 16 residues. Germline V gene data show CDR1 as MGHDK and CDR2 as SYGVNS. In DNA, the CDR3 is TGTGCCAGCAGGACCCCCGGGAGCGGGAGTACAGATACGCAGTATTTT. As protein: CASRTPGSGSTDTQYF.

This chain uses TRBV5-6 with TRBJ1-5; D is unresolved. Germline V lookup: CDR1 SGHDT, CDR2 YYEEEE. This CDR3 is 14 amino acids long. V was cut by 0 bases and J by 8 bases, with 12 bases left in between. CDR3 amino acids: CASSLGPVQEPQHF. CDR3 in DNA: TGTGCCAGCAGCTTGGGGCCGGTGCAGGAGCCCCAGCATTTT. The full variable domain, in which reference TRBV5-6 and TRBJ1-5 provide the parts outside the CDR3, is DAGVTQSPTHLIKTRGQQVTLRCSPKSGHDTVSWYQQALGQGPQFIFQYYEEEERQRGNFPDRFSGHQFPNYSSELNVNALLLGDSALYLCASSLGPVQEPQHFGDGTRLSIL.

This clone was seen just once. V is TRBV29-1 and J is TRBJ2-1; a weak D match, TRBD2 (6 bases). Germline CDR1 is SQVTM and CDR2 is ANQGSEA. Trimming took off 7 bases at V and 8 bases at J, with 6 bases between the two ends. This CDR3 contains 9 residues. In DNA, the CDR3 is TGCAGCGGGGGGGATGAGCAGTTCTTC. Its protein product is CSGGDEQFF.

This chain uses TRBV14 with TRBJ2-7, with TRBD1 as a possible D gene (6 bases). The CDR3 consists of 15 residues. Per germline, CDR1 SGHDN and CDR2 FVKESK. Trimming removed 0 bases at V and 6 bases at J, with 15 bases between. The CDR3 loop is CASSQEGQIPSEQYF. The CDR3 DNA reads TGTGCCAGCAGCCAAGAAGGACAGATTCCGTCCGAGCAGTACTTC.

CDR3 DNA: TGCGCCAGCAGCTTGCTAGCGGGAGGGAACAATGAGCAGTTCTTC. Protein: CASSLLAGGNNEQFF. This rearrangement joins TRBV5-1 to TRBJ2-1; 12 bases align to TRBD2. V shed 1 base and J 5 bases; nucleotides not matched to a gene: 1. Looked up from germline, CDR1 is SGHRS and CDR2 is YFSETQ. The CDR3 runs 15 residues.

The rearrangement uses TRBV7-2 and TRBJ2-7, with 7 bases that match TRBD1. The germline V gene encodes CDR1 SGHTA and CDR2 FQGNSA. The CDR3 loop spans 16 amino acids. The ends lost 0 bases at V and 0 bases at J; junction bases unmatched: 5. CDR3 amino acids: CASSLAEQGTSYEQYF. The CDR3 DNA follows: TGTGCCAGCAGCTTAGCGGAACAGGGGACCTCCTACGAGCAGTACTTC.

J is TRBJ2-3 and V is TRBV30; TRBD2 aligns across 9 bases. The junction had 6 bases not matched to a gene; V was cut back by 0 bases and J by 2 bases. The CDR3 sequence is 16 residues long. Germline V gives CDR1 GTSNPN, CDR2 SVGIG (reference sequence). The CDR3 here is CAWSVPLAGITDTQYF. The CDR3 DNA follows: TGTGCCTGGAGTGTGCCTCTAGCGGGGATCACAGATACGCAGTATTTT.

The rearrangement uses TRBV21-1 and TRBJ1-5. TRBV21-1 is listed as a pseudogene. This CDR3 is 14 amino acids long. The CDR3: CASRPAARNQPQHF. DNA for the CDR3: TGTGCCAGCAGGCCGGCAGCGAGAAATCAGCCCCAGCATTTT.

V gene TRBV28 combines with J gene TRBJ2-3, with TRBD2 as a possible D gene (6 bases). Germline values: CDR1 MDHEN, CDR2 SYDVKM. V gave up 5 bases and J gave up 2 bases, with 23 bases separating them. The CDR3 covers 18 residues. The CDR3 DNA reads as TGTGCCAGCAGTCCCGCTAGCGAGGGACTCTCACACACAGATACGCAGTATTTT. Protein sequence: CASSPASEGLSHTDTQYF.

The chain employs TRBV27 and TRBJ2-1, with 7 bases identical to TRBD1. Germline V gives CDR1 MNHEY, CDR2 SMNVEV (reference sequence). Trimming at V came to 8 bases and at J to 6 bases, leaving 16 bases not matched to a gene. There are 16 residues in the CDR3. CDR3 residues: CASFGRRQGHCNEQFF. The CDR3, as DNA: TGTGCCAGCTTCGGGCGGCGACAGGGACATTGCAATGAGCAGTTCTTC.

The chain links TRBV7-2 to TRBJ2-3; TRBD2 matches 12 bases. Germline V gene data show CDR1 as SGHTA and CDR2 as FQGNSA. V lost 5 bases, J lost 2 bases, and 11 bases stayed unmatched. The CDR3 has 18 amino acids. The CDR3 region is CASSEPGLAGLFTDTQYF. CDR3 nucleotides: TGTGCCAGCAGCGAGCCGGGACTAGCGGGCCTCTTCACAGATACGCAGTATTTT.

The chain couples TRBV2 to TRBJ2-7; 13 bases are shared with TRBD2. The CDR3 extends over 17 amino acids. Per the germline V gene, CDR1 is SNHLY and CDR2 is FYNNEI. V was pared by 6 bases and J by 6 bases, with 14 bases of the junction left unmatched. The CDR3 DNA reads as TGTGCCAGCAGGGGGACTAGCGGGAAGAATTACGTCTGCGAGCAGTACTTC. Protein: CASRGTSGKNYVCEQYF.

This clone has just one count. This chain joins TRBV7-9 and TRBJ2-7; 7 bases align to TRBD2. The CDR3 is made up of 17 amino acids. V shed 2 bases, J shed 1 base, and the junction held 11 bases outside the gene matches. Germline V lookup: CDR1 SEHNR, CDR2 FQNEAQ (reference sequence). CDR3: CASSLWGGGPGSYEQYF. In DNA form, the CDR3 reads TGTGCCAGCAGCTTATGGGGGGGAGGGCCAGGATCCTACGAGCAGTACTTC.

J is TRBJ2-3 and V is TRBV11-2; possibly TRBD2 for D (6 bases). This CDR3 region has 13 residues. Trimming cost V 0 bases and J 13 bases, with 14 bases left between them. Germline V lookup: CDR1 SGHAT, CDR2 FQNNGV. CDR3 protein: CASSLDGGAPEYF. For the CDR3, the DNA is TGTGCCAGCAGCTTAGACGGGGGAGCTCCAGAGTATTTT.

This clone appeared a single time. The chain couples TRBV21-1 to TRBJ1-5. TRBV21-1 is assigned pseudogene status. This CDR3 has 17 amino acids. CDR3 sequence reads: CASSPTRGMKSNQPQHF. In DNA form, the CDR3 reads TGTGCCAGCAGCCCTACGAGAGGGATGAAGAGCAATCAGCCCCAGCATTTT.

This clone appeared a few times. The chain carries TRBV2 and TRBJ1-4, with D tentatively TRBD1 (6 bases). V dropped 7 bases and J dropped 0 bases, with 12 bases sitting between them. The germline V gene encodes CDR1 SNHLY and CDR2 FYNNEI. The CDR3 is made up of 15 amino acids. As DNA, the CDR3 is TGTGCCAGCACCACAGGGTACCCAACTAATGAAAAACTGTTTTTT. Amino acid sequence: CASTTGYPTNEKLFF.

V and J are TRBV15 and TRBJ2-4; perhaps TRBD1 as D (5 bases). CDR1 and CDR2 (germline): LNHNV, YYDKDF (reference sequence). The CDR3 sequence is 13 residues long. The ends were cut back, 1 base at V and 5 bases at J, with 6 bases in the middle. In DNA form, the CDR3 reads TGTGCCACCAGCAGAGCCAGGGAAAACATTCAGTACTTC. Translating it yields CATSRARENIQYF. The variable domain in full, with the rest retrieved from reference TRBV15 and TRBJ2-4, is DAMVIQNPRYQVTQFGKPVTLSCSQTLNHNVMYWYQQKSSQAPKLLFHYYDKDFNNEADTPDNFQSRRPNTSFCFLDIRSPGLGDTAMYLCATSRARENIQYFGAGTRLSVL.

The CDR3, as DNA: TGTGCCAGCAGCTCCATGGGACTAGCGGGAGGGCTGGAGCAGTTCTTC. Residues: CASSSMGLAGGLEQFF. This chain uses TRBV5-6 with TRBJ2-1, with 16 bases aligning to TRBD2. CDR3 length equals 16 residues. CDR1 SGHDT and CDR2 YYEEEE come from the germline V gene. Trimming took 3 bases from V and 10 from J; bases not matched to a gene: 7.

The rearrangement joins TRBV11-3 to TRBJ2-6; tentatively, D is TRBD1 (5 bases). Germline assignment: CDR1 SGHNT and CDR2 YENEEA. The CDR3 runs 19 residues. V shed 1 base and J shed 1 base, with 17 bases lying between them. The DNA of the CDR3 is TGTGCCAGCAGCTTAGGTAGGGGCGATTATTGGTCTGGGGCCAACGTCCTGACTTTC. Translated: CASSLGRGDYWSGANVLTF.

The rearrangement joins TRBV28 to TRBJ1-4; D is unresolved. Per germline, CDR1 MDHEN and CDR2 SYDVKM. V was pared by 6 bases and J by 8 bases, with 16 bases between. The CDR3 spans 14 residues. The CDR3 protein is CASSPGRRKEKLFF. CDR3 bases: TGTGCCAGCAGCCCGGGAAGACGAAAGGAAAAACTGTTTTTT.